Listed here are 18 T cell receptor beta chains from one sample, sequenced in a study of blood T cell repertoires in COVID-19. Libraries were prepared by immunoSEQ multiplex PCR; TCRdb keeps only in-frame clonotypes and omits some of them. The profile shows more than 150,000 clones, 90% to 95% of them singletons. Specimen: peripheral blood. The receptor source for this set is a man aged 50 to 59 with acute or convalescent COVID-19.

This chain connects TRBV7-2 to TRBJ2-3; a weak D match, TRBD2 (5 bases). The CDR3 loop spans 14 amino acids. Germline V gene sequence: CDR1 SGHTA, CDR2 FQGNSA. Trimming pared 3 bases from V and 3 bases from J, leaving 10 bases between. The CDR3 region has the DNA TGTGCCAGCAGCTTGGGAGCCGGGACAGATACGCAGTATTTT. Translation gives CASSLGAGTDTQYF.

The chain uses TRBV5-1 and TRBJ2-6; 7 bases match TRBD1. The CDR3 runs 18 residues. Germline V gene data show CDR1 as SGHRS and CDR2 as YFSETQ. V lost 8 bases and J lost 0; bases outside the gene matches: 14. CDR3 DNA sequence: TGCGCCAGAAACCCGGACAGGTTTTTTGACTCTGGGGCCAACGTCCTGACTTTC. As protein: CARNPDRFFDSGANVLTF. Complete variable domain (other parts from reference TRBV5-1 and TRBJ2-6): KAGVTQTPRYLIKTRGQQVTLSCSPISGHRSVSWYQQTPGQGLQFLFEYFSETQRNKGNFPGRFSGRQFSNSRSEMNVSTLELGDSALYLCARNPDRFFDSGANVLTFGAGSRLTVL.

CDR3 DNA: TGTGCCAGCAGTTACCAGGGTGCCAATAATTCACCCCTCCACTTT. Its translation is CASSYQGANNSPLHF. This chain connects TRBV6-2 or TRBV6-3 to TRBJ1-6, with D perhaps matching TRBD1 (5 bases). The germline CDR1 and CDR2 sequences are MNHEY and SVGEGT. Trimming removed 2 bases at V and 5 bases at J, with 10 bases between. The CDR3 has 15 amino acids.

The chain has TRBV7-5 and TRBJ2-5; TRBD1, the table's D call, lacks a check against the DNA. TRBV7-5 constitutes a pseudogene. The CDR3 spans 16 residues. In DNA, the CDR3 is TGTGTCAGAAGCTTAGCCCACGACAGGGTTAAGGAGACCCAGTACTTC. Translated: CVRSLAHDRVKETQYF.

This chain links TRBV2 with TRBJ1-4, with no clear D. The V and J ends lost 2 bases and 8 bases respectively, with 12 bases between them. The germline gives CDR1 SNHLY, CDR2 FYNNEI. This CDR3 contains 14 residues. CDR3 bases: TGTGCCAGCAGTGAACGATACAGTTGGGAAAAACTGTTTTTT. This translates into CASSERYSWEKLFF.

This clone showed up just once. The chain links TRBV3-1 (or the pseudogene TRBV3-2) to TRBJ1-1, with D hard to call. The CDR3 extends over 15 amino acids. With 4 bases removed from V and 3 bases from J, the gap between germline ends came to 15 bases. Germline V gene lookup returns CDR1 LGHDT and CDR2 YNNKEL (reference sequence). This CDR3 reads CASSPRALFDTEAFF. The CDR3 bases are TGTGCCAGCAGCCCGCGGGCCCTTTTTGACACTGAAGCTTTCTTT.

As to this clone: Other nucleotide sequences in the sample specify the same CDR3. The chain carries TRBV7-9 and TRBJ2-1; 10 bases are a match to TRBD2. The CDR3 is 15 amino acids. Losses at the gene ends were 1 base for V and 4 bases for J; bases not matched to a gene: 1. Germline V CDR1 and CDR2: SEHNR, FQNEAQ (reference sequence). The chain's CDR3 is CASSLGTSGYNEQFF. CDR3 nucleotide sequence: TGTGCCAGCAGCTTAGGGACTAGCGGTTACAATGAGCAGTTCTTC.

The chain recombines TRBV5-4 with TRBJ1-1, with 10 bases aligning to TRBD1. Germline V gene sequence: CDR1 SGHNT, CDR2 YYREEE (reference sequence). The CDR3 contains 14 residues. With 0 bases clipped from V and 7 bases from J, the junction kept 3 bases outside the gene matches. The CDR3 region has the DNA TGTGCCAGCAGCTTGGACGGACAGGGGGATGAAGCTTTCTTT. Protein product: CASSLDGQGDEAFF.

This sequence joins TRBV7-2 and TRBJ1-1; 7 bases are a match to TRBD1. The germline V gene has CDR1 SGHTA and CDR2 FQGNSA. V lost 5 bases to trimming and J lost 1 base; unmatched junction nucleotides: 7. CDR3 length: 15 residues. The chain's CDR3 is CASSNRQGSNTEAFF. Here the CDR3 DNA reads TGTGCCAGCAGCAACAGACAGGGATCGAACACTGAAGCTTTCTTT.

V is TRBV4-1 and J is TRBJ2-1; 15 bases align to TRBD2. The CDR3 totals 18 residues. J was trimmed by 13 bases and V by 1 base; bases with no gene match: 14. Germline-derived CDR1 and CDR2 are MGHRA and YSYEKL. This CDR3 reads CASSQGGSGLAGGLIQFF. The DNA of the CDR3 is TGCGCCAGCAGCCAAGGGGGAAGCGGACTAGCGGGAGGGTTAATACAGTTCTTC.

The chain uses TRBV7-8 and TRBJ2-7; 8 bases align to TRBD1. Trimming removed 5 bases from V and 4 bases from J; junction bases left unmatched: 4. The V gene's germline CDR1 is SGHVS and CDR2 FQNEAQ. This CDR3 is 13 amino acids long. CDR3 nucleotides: TGTGCCAGCAGCCAAAGACAGGGGTACGAGCAGTACGTC. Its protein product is CASSQRQGYEQYV.

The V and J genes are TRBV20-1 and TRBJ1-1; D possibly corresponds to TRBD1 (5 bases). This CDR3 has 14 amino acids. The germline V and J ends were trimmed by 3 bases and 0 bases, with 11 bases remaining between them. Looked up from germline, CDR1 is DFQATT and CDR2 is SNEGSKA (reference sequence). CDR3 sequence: CSASSGVVNTEAFF. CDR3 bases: TGCAGTGCTAGTTCGGGGGTAGTGAACACTGAAGCTTTCTTT.

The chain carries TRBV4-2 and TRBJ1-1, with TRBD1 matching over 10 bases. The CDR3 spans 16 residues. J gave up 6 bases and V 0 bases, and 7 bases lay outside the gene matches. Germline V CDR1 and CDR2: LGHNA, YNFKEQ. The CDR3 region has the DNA TGTGCCAGCAGCCAAGAAGACAGGGGGCGCGTCCCTGAAGCTTTCTTT. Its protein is CASSQEDRGRVPEAFF.

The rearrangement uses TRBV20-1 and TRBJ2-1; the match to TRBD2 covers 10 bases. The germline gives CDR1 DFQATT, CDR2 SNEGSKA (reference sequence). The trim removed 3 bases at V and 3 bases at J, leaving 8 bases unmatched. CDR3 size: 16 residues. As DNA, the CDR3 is TGCAGTGCTAGTTCCCTCTCTAGCGGGAGCTACAATGAGCAGTTCTTC. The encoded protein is CSASSLSSGSYNEQFF.

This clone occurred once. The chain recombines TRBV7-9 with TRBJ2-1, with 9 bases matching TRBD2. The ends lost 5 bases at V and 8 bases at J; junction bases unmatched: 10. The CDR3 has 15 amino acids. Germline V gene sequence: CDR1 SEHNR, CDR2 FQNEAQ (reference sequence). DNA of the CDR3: TGTGCCAGCAGCCCGGGACTAGCCGAGTTCGATGAGCAGTTCTTC. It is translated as CASSPGLAEFDEQFF.

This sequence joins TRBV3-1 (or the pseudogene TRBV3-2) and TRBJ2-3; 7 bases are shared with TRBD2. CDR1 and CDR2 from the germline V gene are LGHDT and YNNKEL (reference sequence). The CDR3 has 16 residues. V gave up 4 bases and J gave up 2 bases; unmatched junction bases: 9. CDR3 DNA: TGTGCCAGCAGCCGACAGAGCGGGGCAGACACAGATACGCAGTATTTT. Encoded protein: CASSRQSGADTDTQYF.

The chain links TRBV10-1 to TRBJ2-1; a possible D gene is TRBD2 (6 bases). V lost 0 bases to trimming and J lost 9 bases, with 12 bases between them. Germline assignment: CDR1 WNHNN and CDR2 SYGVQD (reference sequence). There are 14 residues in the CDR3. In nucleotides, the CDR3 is TGCGCCAGCAGTGAGTCGGGACTCCGGGGTGAGCAGTTCTTC. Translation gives CASSESGLRGEQFF.

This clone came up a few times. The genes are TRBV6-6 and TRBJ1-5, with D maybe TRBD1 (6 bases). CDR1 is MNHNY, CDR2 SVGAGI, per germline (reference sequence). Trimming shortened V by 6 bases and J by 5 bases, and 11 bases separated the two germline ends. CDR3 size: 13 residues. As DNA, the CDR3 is TGTGCCAGCAGAACGACAGGCGATCAGCCCCAGCATTTT. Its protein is CASRTTGDQPQHF.